What follows are 18 T cell receptor beta chains derived from one specimen sequenced in a study of OX40 agonist ivuxolimab in advanced cancers. The method was immunoSEQ multiplex PCR; TCRdb's version includes in-frame clones alone and lacks a portion of them. Of about 58,000 clones listed, approximately 87% are singletons. Material: CD4+ or CD8+ T cells sorted from blood, obtained in a trial of the OX40 agonist ivuxolimab. The receptors come from an adult with an advanced solid tumor such as melanoma, head and neck, liver or kidney cancer.

A word on this clone: Germline and junction disagree at one end, which may indicate a read error. This chain joins TRBV2 and TRBJ1-2; D remains unclear. The CDR3 is 13 amino acids. Germline assignment: CDR1 SNHLY and CDR2 FYNNEI. CDR3 DNA: TGTGCCAGCAGTGAAAACGGAGCGAGGGCAGCCCTCTTC. This translates into CASSENGARAALF.

V and J are TRBV2 and TRBJ1-2, with TRBD1 identical over 12 bases. The J segment lost 7 bases and the V segment lost 6 bases, leaving 9 bases of the junction unmatched. The length of the CDR3 is 15 residues. The germline gives CDR1 SNHLY, CDR2 FYNNEI. DNA for the CDR3: TGTGCCAGCAGGAACCCGGGACAGGGGGCAGGTGGCTACACCTTC. Its protein is CASRNPGQGAGGYTF. The full variable domain, rest sourced from reference TRBV2 and TRBJ1-2, is EPEVTQTPSHQVTQMGQEVILRCVPISNHLYFYWYRQILGQKVEFLVSFYNNEISEKSEIFDDQFSVERPDGSNFTLKIRSTKLEDSAMYFCASRNPGQGAGGYTFGSGTRLTVV.

The genes are TRBV5-1 and TRBJ1-6, with 9 positions matching TRBD1. The length of the CDR3 is 17 residues. In germline, CDR1 is SGHRS, CDR2 YFSETQ. The V segment lost 4 bases and the J segment 5 bases; nucleotides outside the gene matches: 10. The CDR3 loop reads CASSLTLTGGNNSPLHF. DNA of the CDR3: TGCGCCAGCAGCCTCACCTTAACAGGGGGCAATAATTCACCCCTCCACTTT.

The chain carries TRBV7-2 and TRBJ1-5; tentatively, D is TRBD1 (5 bases). CDR1 SGHTA and CDR2 FQGNSA come from the germline V gene. With 5 bases removed from V and 5 bases from J, the gap between germline ends came to 10 bases. The CDR3 has 13 residues. CDR3 amino acids: CASSTQEYQPQHF. CDR3 nucleotide sequence: TGTGCCAGCAGCACACAGGAATATCAGCCCCAGCATTTT.

V is TRBV9 and J is TRBJ1-1; TRBD1 might be the D (6 bases). Deletions cut 3 bases from V and 2 bases from J, with 8 bases between. This CDR3 has 13 residues. The germline gives CDR1 SGDLS, CDR2 YYNGEE. CDR3 DNA sequence: TGTGCCAGCAGCGGGACAGACAACACTGAAGCTTTCTTT. Its protein product is CASSGTDNTEAFF.

CDR3 nucleotides: TGTGCCAGCAGCTCGGGACAGTGGACGACCCAGTACTTC. It specifies CASSSGQWTTQYF. This chain uses TRBV5-8 with TRBJ2-5, with 7 bases identical to TRBD1. There are 13 residues in the CDR3. The V gene end was trimmed by 3 bases and the J gene end by 7 bases; junction bases not matched to a gene: 6. Germline-derived CDR1 and CDR2 are SGHTS and YDEGEE.

The chain carries TRBV14 and TRBJ2-5; possibly TRBD1 or TRBD2 for D (7 bases each). Germline V gene sequence: CDR1 SGHDN, CDR2 FVKESK. This CDR3 has 17 residues. The V end lost 1 base, the J end lost 0 bases, and 15 bases lay between the germline ends. Here the CDR3 DNA reads TGTGCCAGCAGCCAAGCCGGGGAGGGGGCTTACCAAGAGACCCAGTACTTC. This gives the protein CASSQAGEGAYQETQYF.

The V and J genes are TRBV29-1 and TRBJ2-5; no clear D gene. V was clipped by 7 bases and J by 2 bases, with 11 bases between them. Germline CDR1 is SQVTM and CDR2 is ANQGSEA. The CDR3 spans 12 residues. The CDR3 DNA sequence: TGCAGCGCTTATTCCGTTCAAGAGACCCAGTACTTC. It codes for CSAYSVQETQYF.

V usage is TRBV7-9 and J usage is TRBJ2-5; a weak D match, TRBD2 (5 bases). Trimming took off 2 bases at V and 5 bases at J, with 12 bases between the two ends. From germline, CDR1 is SEHNR and CDR2 FQNEAQ (reference sequence). The CDR3 spans 14 residues. DNA for the CDR3: TGTGCCAGCAGCTTAACCCAGCCGGGGGAGACCCAGTACTTC. Translation gives CASSLTQPGETQYF.

This clone was observed once. The J gene is TRBJ2-2, the V gene TRBV2; the D gene is possibly TRBD1 (6 bases). With 7 bases removed from V and 4 bases from J, the gap between germline ends came to 19 bases. Looked up from germline, CDR1 is SNHLY and CDR2 is FYNNEI. CDR3 length equals 16 residues. As DNA, the CDR3 is TGTGCCAGCAAAAGACAGGACCCGCGTGGCACCGGGGAGCTGTTTTTT. Translation gives CASKRQDPRGTGELFF.

V and J are TRBV2 and TRBJ2-7, with D unclear. This CDR3 is built from 13 residues. Deletions cut 3 bases from V and 0 bases from J, with 6 bases between. The V gene's germline CDR1 is SNHLY and CDR2 FYNNEI. In nucleotides, the CDR3 is TGTGCCAGCAGTGACCAGAGCTCCTACGAGCAGTACTTC. As protein: CASSDQSSYEQYF. The entire variable domain, with the rest obtained from reference TRBV2 and TRBJ2-7, is as follows: EPEVTQTPSHQVTQMGQEVILRCVPISNHLYFYWYRQILGQKVEFLVSFYNNEISEKSEIFDDQFSVERPDGSNFTLKIRSTKLEDSAMYFCASSDQSSYEQYFGPGTRLTVT.

The rearrangement uses TRBV19 and TRBJ2-3; tentatively, D is TRBD1 (6 bases). The CDR3 runs 16 residues. V gave up 5 bases and J gave up 3 bases, with 18 bases separating them. Germline CDR1 and CDR2: LNHDA and SQIVND (reference sequence). The CDR3 spells CASSLASGRGTDTQYF. CDR3 DNA: TGTGCCAGTAGTTTGGCCTCGGGAAGGGGGACAGATACGCAGTATTTT.

This clone occurred once. The chain has TRBV27 and TRBJ1-5; TRBD1 matches 9 bases. The CDR3 has 16 amino acids. Germline CDR1 and CDR2: MNHEY and SMNVEV (reference sequence). The trim removed 6 bases at V and 5 bases at J, leaving 11 bases unmatched. This chain's CDR3 is CASSPGQGRPDQPQHF. The CDR3 coding sequence is TGTGCCAGCAGCCCGGGACAGGGTCGTCCCGATCAGCCCCAGCATTTT.

The chain recombines TRBV6-1 with TRBJ1-4; TRBD1 matches 7 bases. The CDR3 sequence is 13 residues long. Germline V lookup: CDR1 MNHNS, CDR2 SASEGT. With V trimmed by 5 bases and J by 8 bases, 5 bases remained unmatched. In DNA form, the CDR3 reads TGTGCCAGCAGTTTGACAGGGTGGGAAAAACTGTTTTTT. Translated: CASSLTGWEKLFF.

This chain joins TRBV5-1 and TRBJ2-3; D not certain. CDR3 size: 13 residues. Trimming removed 2 bases from V and 2 bases from J, with 6 bases in between. Germline V gives CDR1 SGHRS, CDR2 YFSETQ. In DNA, the CDR3 is TGCGCCAGCAGCTTAGATGTCACAGATACGCAGTATTTT. Protein product: CASSLDVTDTQYF.

Here the CDR3 reads CASSQEGQGIYEQYF. CDR3 nucleotides: TGTGCCAGCAGCCAAGAAGGGCAGGGAATCTACGAGCAGTACTTC. The J gene is TRBJ2-7, the V gene TRBV14; possible D gene TRBD1, 5 bases. Germline lookup yields CDR1 SGHDN and CDR2 FVKESK. This CDR3 comprises 15 residues. Trimming took 0 bases from V and 3 from J, leaving 12 bases between them.

The J gene is TRBJ1-2, the V gene TRBV5-4; no clear D gene. V dropped 5 bases and J dropped 0 bases, with 14 bases sitting between them. Germline values: CDR1 SGHNT, CDR2 YYREEE (reference sequence). The CDR3 runs to 15 residues. CDR3 amino acids: CASRLRGETNYGYTF. In DNA, the CDR3 is TGTGCCAGCAGACTCCGAGGTGAAACTAACTATGGCTACACCTTC.

The chain joins TRBV29-1 to TRBJ1-5, with no clear D. The CDR3 totals 14 residues. V lost 7 bases and J 4 bases, leaving 17 bases between the germline ends. From germline, CDR1 is SQVTM and CDR2 ANQGSEA. The DNA for the CDR3 is TGCAGCGCAACGAGTCCGAAACTTAATCAGCCCCAGCATTTT. Its protein product is CSATSPKLNQPQHF.